The 30 T cell receptor beta chains listed next were all sequenced from one sample in a study of Graves' ophthalmopathy and Graves' hyperthyroidism. RNA transcripts provided the template for amplifying TCR beta CDR3 regions. RT-PCR was first run with HTBI primers, then multiplex PCR in a second round. TCRdb re-called the multiplex PCR reads through MiXCR, storing one row per CDR3 protein. In the table there are almost 750,000 distinct CDR3 sequences, roughly 40% of which are singletons. The sequenced material came from peripheral blood. The receptor set was obtained from an adult man with Graves' ophthalmopathy.

This clonotype was found many times. This rearrangement joins TRBV10-3 to TRBJ2-7, with 10 bases matching TRBD1. The CDR3 has 14 amino acids. Germline CDR1 is ENHRY and CDR2 is SYGVKD. After removal of 5 bases from V and 6 bases from J, the junction contained 7 bases not matched to a gene. The CDR3 DNA reads TGTGCCATCAGTCCTCCGGGACAGGGGTCCGAGCAGTACTTC. It yields the protein CAISPPGQGSEQYF.

Many counts were recorded for this clonotype. The chain carries TRBV19 and TRBJ2-7, with unresolved D. Looked up from germline, CDR1 is LNHDA and CDR2 is SQIVND (reference sequence). V lost 5 bases to trimming and J lost 0 bases, with 8 bases between them. This CDR3 comprises 13 residues. CDR3 loop: CASSDHNSYEQYF. The CDR3 DNA sequence: TGTGCCAGTAGTGACCACAACTCCTACGAGCAGTACTTC.

This clonotype was seen only a few times. The V gene is TRBV7-9, the J gene TRBJ2-7; 10 bases align to TRBD2. Unmatched junction bases numbered 7, after V lost 1 base and J lost 4 bases. CDR1 is SEHNR, CDR2 FQNEAQ, per germline (reference sequence). The CDR3 covers 16 residues. The CDR3 DNA sequence: TGTGCCAGCAGCTTAGATCTAGCGGGGGCCTTATACGAGCAGTACTTC. Residues: CASSLDLAGALYEQYF.

This chain joins TRBV10-3 and TRBJ2-1; the match to TRBD2 covers 11 bases. Germline V gives CDR1 ENHRY, CDR2 SYGVKD. Trimming cost V 3 bases and J 8 bases; bases outside gene matches: 3. The CDR3 runs 14 residues. The CDR3 DNA reads TGTGCCATCAGTGATACTAGCGGGAGAGATGAGCAGTTCTTC. It encodes CAISDTSGRDEQFF.

J is TRBJ1-5 and V is TRBV6-4; a weak D match, TRBD1 (5 bases). The CDR3 length is 14 residues. Trimming cost V 5 bases and J 3 bases, with 11 bases left between them. Germline V gene lookup returns CDR1 MRHNA and CDR2 SNTAGT. The DNA of the CDR3 is TGTGCCAGCAGTCGGGGGGTTAACAATCAGCCCCAGCATTTT. Its protein is CASSRGVNNQPQHF.

This clonotype has ten or more counts. The chain is built from TRBV14 and TRBJ1-6; 7 nucleotides align to TRBD1. CDR1 is SGHDN and CDR2 is FVKESK in the germline V gene. This CDR3 is built from 14 residues. The J segment lost 8 bases and the V segment lost 2 bases, leaving 3 bases of the junction unmatched. CDR3 sequence (DNA): TGTGCCAGCAGCCAACGACAGGGCTATTCACCCCTCCACTTT. Its translation is CASSQRQGYSPLHF.

The chain employs TRBV5-6 and TRBJ1-4, with 7 bases that match TRBD1. The CDR3 runs 13 residues. Trimming cost V 5 bases and J 9 bases; bases outside gene matches: 7. Per the germline V gene, CDR1 is SGHDT and CDR2 is YYEEEE. The CDR3 sequence is CASRREGAKKLFF. Here the CDR3 DNA reads TGTGCCAGCAGGCGTGAGGGGGCTAAAAAACTGTTTTTT.

The CDR3 loop reads CSAIGGTEAFF. The CDR3 DNA follows: TGCAGTGCTATCGGGGGCACTGAAGCTTTCTTT. This chain uses TRBV20-1 with TRBJ1-1, with a tentative D call TRBD1 (5 bases). Germline values: CDR1 DFQATT, CDR2 SNEGSKA (reference sequence). The CDR3 runs 11 residues. V shed 4 bases and J shed 4 bases, with 7 bases lying between them.

This clonotype came up many times. This chain links TRBV7-9 with TRBJ1-6; the D gene is possibly TRBD1 (6 bases). Trimming left V 3 bases short and J 14 bases short, with 20 bases between. Germline V CDR1 and CDR2: SEHNR, FQNEAQ (reference sequence). The CDR3 sequence is 15 residues long. CDR3 nucleotide sequence: TGTGCCAGCAGCTTGGGGGGTGGGGGGCCGACGTCCCTCCACTTT. Its protein is CASSLGGGGPTSLHF.

The chain joins TRBV7-6 to TRBJ2-7; a possible D gene is TRBD2 (6 bases). V was shortened by 0 bases and J by 5 bases, with 11 bases between the two germline ends. From germline, CDR1 is SGHVS and CDR2 FNYEAQ. The CDR3 extends over 14 amino acids. The CDR3 bases are TGTGCCAGCAGCTTAGCGGGGGGTCTCCACGAGCAGTACTTC. Translation: CASSLAGGLHEQYF.

This clonotype was picked up a small number of times. The chain joins TRBV10-3 to TRBJ2-2, with D possibly being TRBD1 or TRBD2 (7 bases each). This CDR3 has 15 residues. Germline assignment: CDR1 ENHRY and CDR2 SYGVKD. V gave up 10 bases and J gave up 6 bases, with 21 bases separating them. For the CDR3, the DNA is TGTGCCAGCGCGCTGACAGGGAGGGACGCCGGGGAGCTGTTTTTT. As protein: CASALTGRDAGELFF.

This clonotype was recorded once. This sequence may be a read error, since a much larger clone differs from it by one base. This chain connects TRBV15 to TRBJ2-7; possibly TRBD1 for D (5 bases). This CDR3 is built from 13 residues. V was cut by 3 bases and J by 4 bases, with 10 bases left in between. From germline, CDR1 is LNHNV and CDR2 YYDKDF (reference sequence). CDR3 sequence reads: CATSSEGDYEQYF. In DNA form, the CDR3 reads TGTGCCACCAGCAGTGAAGGGGATTACGAGCAGTACTTC.

The chain couples TRBV7-9 to TRBJ2-7; D unclear. Germline lookup yields CDR1 SEHNR and CDR2 FQNEAQ (reference sequence). The CDR3 consists of 17 residues. Trimming stripped 1 base from V and 3 bases from J, with 19 bases between. This chain's CDR3 is CASSLGWVRPAHYEQYF. The CDR3, as DNA: TGTGCCAGCAGCTTAGGGTGGGTAAGACCTGCCCACTACGAGCAGTACTTC.

The genes are TRBV15 and TRBJ1-2; TRBD1 might be the D (6 bases). The CDR3 sequence is 13 residues long. Per the germline V gene, CDR1 is LNHNV and CDR2 is YYDKDF (reference sequence). The V and J ends lost 1 base and 6 bases respectively, with 9 bases between them. CDR3 DNA sequence: TGTGCCACCAGCAGAGGGACAGTGAATGGCTACACCTTC. This gives the protein CATSRGTVNGYTF. The variable domain in full, with the rest retrieved from reference TRBV15 and TRBJ1-2, is DAMVIQNPRYQVTQFGKPVTLSCSQTLNHNVMYWYQQKSSQAPKLLFHYYDKDFNNEADTPDNFQSRRPNTSFCFLDIRSPGLGDTAMYLCATSRGTVNGYTFGSGTRLTVV.

The chain couples TRBV7-9 to TRBJ2-7, with a weak D call TRBD2 (7 bases). Germline V gene sequence: CDR1 SEHNR, CDR2 FQNEAQ (reference sequence). The CDR3 spans 15 residues. The germline V and J ends were trimmed by 4 bases and 3 bases, with 16 bases remaining between them. The CDR3 loop is CASSSTGGGDYEQYF. The CDR3 DNA reads as TGTGCCAGCAGCTCAACCGGCGGGGGCGACTACGAGCAGTACTTC.

V is TRBV29-1 and J is TRBJ1-3; 7 nucleotides agree with TRBD1. Germline V gene lookup returns CDR1 SQVTM and CDR2 ANQGSEA. CDR3 size: 17 residues. The V segment lost 7 bases and the J segment 8 bases; nucleotides outside the gene matches: 23. The DNA for the CDR3 is TGCAGCGGTACGAGACAGGGAGCTTCTAACTATGGCTACACCATATATTTT. Protein: CSGTRQGASNYGYTIYF.

The chain recombines TRBV6-6 with TRBJ2-5, with 7 positions matching TRBD1. Trimming took 7 bases from V and 5 from J; bases not matched to a gene: 10. The CDR3 has 14 residues. Germline loops: CDR1 MNHNY, CDR2 SVGAGI (reference sequence). The CDR3 reads CASILGGGGETQYF. In DNA, the CDR3 is TGTGCCAGCATTCTAGGGGGCGGCGGGGAGACCCAGTACTTC.

This chain links TRBV15 with TRBJ2-2; D might be TRBD2 (5 bases). Per the germline V gene, CDR1 is LNHNV and CDR2 is YYDKDF (reference sequence). The CDR3 covers 16 residues. V was clipped by 4 bases and J by 4 bases, with 16 bases between them. CDR3 region: CATSTGSLRGTGELFF. The CDR3, as DNA: TGTGCCACCAGCACGGGAAGCCTCCGTGGCACCGGGGAGCTGTTTTTT.

This chain connects TRBV20-1 to TRBJ2-5; D not certain. The CDR3 is 14 residues long. Trimming left V 3 bases short and J 1 base short, with 12 bases between. CDR1 is DFQATT, CDR2 SNEGSKA, per germline (reference sequence). CDR3 nucleotides: TGCAGTGCTAGCCGGACGGTGGTCCAAGAGACCCAGTACTTC. It encodes CSASRTVVQETQYF.

This clonotype was seen a few times. The rearrangement links TRBV14 to TRBJ2-7, with D tentatively TRBD2 (5 bases). This CDR3 contains 15 residues. Germline CDR1 and CDR2: SGHDN and FVKESK. V lost 4 bases, J lost 2 bases, and 15 bases lay in between. CDR3 DNA sequence: TGTGCCAGCAGCCCAGAGGCGGGCATGGCCTACGAGCAGTACTTC. It yields the protein CASSPEAGMAYEQYF. Full variable domain (missing parts from reference TRBV14 and TRBJ2-7): EAGVTQFPSHSVIEKGQTVTLRCDPISGHDNLYWYRRVMGKEIKFLLHFVKESKQDESGMPNNRFLAERTGGTYSTLKVQPAELEDSGVYFCASSPEAGMAYEQYFGPGTRLTVT.

This clonotype was seen a few times. One junction end does not reproduce the germline sequence, and a read error may be involved. The chain couples TRBV10-3 to TRBJ1-1; TRBD1 might be the D (5 bases). There are 13 residues in the CDR3. CDR1 and CDR2 (germline): ENHRY, SYGVKD. The CDR3: CASSQEGQIEAFF. The DNA for the CDR3 is TGTGCCAGCAGTCAGGAGGGGCAAATTGAAGCTTTCTTT.

This clonotype was counted ten times or more. This chain uses TRBV29-1 with TRBJ1-1; 8 bases map to TRBD1. Germline CDR1 is SQVTM and CDR2 is ANQGSEA. V gave up 2 bases and J gave up 1 base; unmatched junction bases: 12. The CDR3 covers 17 residues. CDR3 residues: CSVEIGTTGAWNTEAFF. The CDR3 nucleotides read TGCAGCGTTGAAATAGGAACGACAGGGGCTTGGAACACTGAAGCTTTCTTT.

This chain joins TRBV24-1 and TRBJ1-5; 9 bases map to TRBD1. This CDR3 region has 14 residues. CDR1 and CDR2 (germline): KGHDR, SFDVKD. V was pared by 11 bases and J by 5 bases, with 9 bases of the junction left unmatched. Written as DNA, the CDR3 is TGTGCCAGCGGGACTCGGACAGGGGATCAGCCCCAGCATTTT. Translated, it gives CASGTRTGDQPQHF.

This clonotype appeared many times. The chain employs TRBV24-1 and TRBJ2-7; weak D call: TRBD1 (5 bases). Trimming took 3 bases from V and 5 from J, leaving 10 bases between them. The CDR3 has 13 residues. Germline V gene lookup returns CDR1 KGHDR and CDR2 SFDVKD. The CDR3 here is CATSDPNRNEQYF. The CDR3 DNA reads as TGTGCCACCAGTGATCCGAACAGGAACGAGCAGTACTTC.

This clonotype was seen a few times. The chain combines TRBV2 with TRBJ1-3; tentatively, D is TRBD1 (5 bases). The germline V and J ends were trimmed by 2 bases and 2 bases, with 13 bases remaining between them. The germline CDR1 and CDR2 sequences are SNHLY and FYNNEI. The CDR3 runs 16 residues. The CDR3 DNA reads TGTGCCAGCAGTGAAAGCAGGGCGATAGCTGGAAACACCATATATTTT. It encodes CASSESRAIAGNTIYF.

This chain links TRBV5-6 with TRBJ1-1; a possible D gene is TRBD1 (5 bases). This CDR3 region has 16 residues. Trimming took 4 bases from V and 0 from J, leaving 16 bases between them. Germline V gene lookup returns CDR1 SGHDT and CDR2 YYEEEE. The CDR3 DNA reads TGTGCCAGCAGCGGGGGTCCGGGGACCATGAACACTGAAGCTTTCTTT. Protein product: CASSGGPGTMNTEAFF.

This clonotype was seen a handful of times. The CDR3 protein is CASSVRGVNTEAFF. CDR3 nucleotide sequence: TGTGCCAGCAGCGTAAGGGGGGTGAACACTGAAGCTTTCTTT. The chain carries TRBV9 and TRBJ1-1, with D possibly being TRBD1 (6 bases). Germline V gene lookup returns CDR1 SGDLS and CDR2 YYNGEE. The CDR3 is made up of 14 amino acids. The germline V and J ends were trimmed by 1 base and 0 bases, with 7 bases remaining between them.

This chain uses TRBV7-9 with TRBJ1-1; D unclear. The CDR3 is made up of 15 amino acids. The V and J ends lost 1 base and 7 bases respectively, with 16 bases between them. Germline CDR1 reads SEHNR; CDR2 reads FQNEAQ (reference sequence). CDR3 sequence: CASSLERSLSDEAFF. CDR3 bases: TGTGCCAGCAGCTTAGAGCGGTCCCTCTCGGATGAAGCTTTCTTT. The whole variable domain, remainder taken from reference TRBV7-9 and TRBJ1-1, is DTGVSQNPRHKITKRGQNVTFRCDPISEHNRLYWYRQTLGQGPEFLTYFQNEAQLEKSRLLSDRFSAERPKGSFSTLEIQRTEQGDSAMYLCASSLERSLSDEAFFGQGTRLTVV.

This clonotype was observed many times. V gene TRBV14 combines with J gene TRBJ1-2, with TRBD1 matching over 8 bases. CDR3 length equals 16 residues. Germline loops: CDR1 SGHDN, CDR2 FVKESK. The V segment lost 0 bases and the J segment 2 bases; nucleotides outside the gene matches: 5. CDR3 bases: TGTGCCAGCAGCCAAGACGCGAGACAGGGGAACTATGGCTACACCTTC. Its translation is CASSQDARQGNYGYTF.

The J gene is TRBJ2-7, the V gene TRBV11-1, with D possibly matching TRBD1 (7 bases). The ends were cut back, 6 bases at V and 2 bases at J, with 14 bases in the middle. This CDR3 has 14 amino acids. The germline CDR1 and CDR2 sequences are SGHAT and FQDESV (reference sequence). CDR3 DNA sequence: TGTGCCAGCAGTTTTCAGGGGGGTACCTACGAGCAGTACTTC. Translating gives CASSFQGGTYEQYF.